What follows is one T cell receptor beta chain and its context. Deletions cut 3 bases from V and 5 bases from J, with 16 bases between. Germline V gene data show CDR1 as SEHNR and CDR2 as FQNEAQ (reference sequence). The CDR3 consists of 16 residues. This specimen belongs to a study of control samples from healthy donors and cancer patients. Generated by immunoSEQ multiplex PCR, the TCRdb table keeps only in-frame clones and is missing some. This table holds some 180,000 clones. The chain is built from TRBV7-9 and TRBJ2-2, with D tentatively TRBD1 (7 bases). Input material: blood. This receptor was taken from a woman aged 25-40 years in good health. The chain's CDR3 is CASSFGGTALTGELFF. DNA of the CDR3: TGTGCCAGCAGCTTTGGGGGGACAGCTTTGACCGGGGAGCTGTTTTTT.